This TCR beta chain derives from a study of T cells in Graves' hyperthyroidism and ophthalmopathy. RNA transcripts were the template for amplifying TCR beta CDR3 regions. HTBI primers were the set used in a first-round RT-PCR of the TCR CDR3. Using its own MiXCR run on the multiplex PCR reads, TCRdb lists one record per CDR3 protein. The repertoire includes roughly 650,000 distinct CDR3 sequences, more than 15% of them detected once, and more than 3% sits in the top ten. Study conclusions and caveats: Progression to ophthalmopathy was predicted a median of roughly 6.8 months early. Expanded thyroid clonotypes (above 0.001) were mostly also found in blood.

CDR3 length equals 21 residues. Looked up from germline, CDR1 is SGHDN and CDR2 is FVKESK. V lost 6 bases to trimming and J lost 3 bases; unmatched junction nucleotides: 21. This clonotype was detected many times. Its target is not known. Reasons for excluding patients were uncontrolled infection, other autoimmune disease, pregnancy or lactation. This receptor was obtained from a woman aged 40 to 49 with Graves' ophthalmopathy. The gene calls are TRBV14 and TRBJ2-2, with 11 positions matching TRBD2. Material: blood. The DNA of the CDR3 is TGTGCCAGCAGAGGGGCAGGCAACCCACTAGCGGGAGCACGAGACACCGGGGAGCTGTTTTTT. Its protein is CASRGAGNPLAGARDTGELFF.